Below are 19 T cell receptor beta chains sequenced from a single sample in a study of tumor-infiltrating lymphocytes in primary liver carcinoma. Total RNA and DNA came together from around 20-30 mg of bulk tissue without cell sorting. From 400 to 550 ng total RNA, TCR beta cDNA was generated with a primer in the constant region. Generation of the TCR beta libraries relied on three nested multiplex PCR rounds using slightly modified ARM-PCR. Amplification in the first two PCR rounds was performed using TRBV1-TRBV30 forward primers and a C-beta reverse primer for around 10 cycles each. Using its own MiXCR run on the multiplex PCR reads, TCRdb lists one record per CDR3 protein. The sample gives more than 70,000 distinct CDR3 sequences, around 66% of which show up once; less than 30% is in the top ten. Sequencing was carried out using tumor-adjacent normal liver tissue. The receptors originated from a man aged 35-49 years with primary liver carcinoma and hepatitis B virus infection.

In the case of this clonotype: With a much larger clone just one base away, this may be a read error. The CDR3 region has the DNA TGTGCCAGCAACCAACCGGACAGTATGAACACTGAAGCTTTCTTT. The encoded protein is CASNQPDSMNTEAFF. This chain connects TRBV5-4 to TRBJ1-1, with D possibly being TRBD1 (6 bases). V lost 6 bases and J lost 0, with 15 bases in between. The CDR3 covers 15 residues. CDR1 and CDR2 (germline): SGHNT, YYREEE (reference sequence).

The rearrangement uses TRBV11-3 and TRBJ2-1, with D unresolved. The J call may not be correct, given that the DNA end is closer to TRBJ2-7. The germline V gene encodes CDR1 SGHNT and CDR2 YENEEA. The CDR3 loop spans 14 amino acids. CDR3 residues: CASSLGVSNNEQYF. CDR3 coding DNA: TGTGCCAGCAGCCTAGGCGTCTCGAACAATGAGCAGTACTTC.

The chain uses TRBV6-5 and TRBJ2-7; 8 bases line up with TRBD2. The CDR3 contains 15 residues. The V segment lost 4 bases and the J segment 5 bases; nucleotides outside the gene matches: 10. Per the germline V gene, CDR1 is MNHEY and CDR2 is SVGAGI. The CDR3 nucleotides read TGTGCCAGCAGTTTCCCCAGCGGGAGATCCCACGAGCAGTACTTC. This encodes CASSFPSGRSHEQYF.

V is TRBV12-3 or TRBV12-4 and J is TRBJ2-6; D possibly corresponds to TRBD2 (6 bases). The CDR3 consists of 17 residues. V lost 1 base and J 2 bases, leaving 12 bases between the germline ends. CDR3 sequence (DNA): TGTGCCAGCAGTTTAGGGGCAGGAGGGCCTGGGGCCAACGTCCTGACTTTC. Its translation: CASSLGAGGPGANVLTF.

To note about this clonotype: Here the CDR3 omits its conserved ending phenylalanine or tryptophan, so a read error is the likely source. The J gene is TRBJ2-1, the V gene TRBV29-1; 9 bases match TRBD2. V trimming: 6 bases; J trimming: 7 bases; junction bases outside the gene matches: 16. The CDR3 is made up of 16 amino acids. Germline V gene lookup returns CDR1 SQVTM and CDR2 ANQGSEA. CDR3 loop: CSVEVPGLALRNEQFS. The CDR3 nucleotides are TGCAGCGTCGAGGTACCGGGACTAGCACTTCGGAATGAGCAGTTCTCC.

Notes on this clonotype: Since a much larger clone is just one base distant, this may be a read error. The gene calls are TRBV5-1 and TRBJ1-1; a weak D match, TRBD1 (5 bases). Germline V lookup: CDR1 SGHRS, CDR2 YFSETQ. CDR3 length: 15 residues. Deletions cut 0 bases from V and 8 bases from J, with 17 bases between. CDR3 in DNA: TGCGCCAGCAGCTTGGCCGAGGGGAGACTCAGGGAAGCTTTCTTT. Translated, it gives CASSLAEGRLREAFF.

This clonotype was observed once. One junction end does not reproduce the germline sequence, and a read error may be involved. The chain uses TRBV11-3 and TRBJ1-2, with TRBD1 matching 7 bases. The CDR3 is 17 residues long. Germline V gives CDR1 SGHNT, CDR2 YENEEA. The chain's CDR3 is CASSPPTHRGTSYGYTF. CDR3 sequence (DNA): TGTGCCAGCAGCCCTCCTACCCACAGGGGAACTAGCTATGGTTACACCTTC.

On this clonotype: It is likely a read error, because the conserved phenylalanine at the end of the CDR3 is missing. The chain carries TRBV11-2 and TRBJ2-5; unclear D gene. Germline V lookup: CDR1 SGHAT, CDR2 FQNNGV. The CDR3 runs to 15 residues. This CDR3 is CASSPRGDTQETQYY. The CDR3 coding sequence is TGTGCCAGCAGTCCTAGAGGCGACACACAAGAAACCCAGTACTAC.

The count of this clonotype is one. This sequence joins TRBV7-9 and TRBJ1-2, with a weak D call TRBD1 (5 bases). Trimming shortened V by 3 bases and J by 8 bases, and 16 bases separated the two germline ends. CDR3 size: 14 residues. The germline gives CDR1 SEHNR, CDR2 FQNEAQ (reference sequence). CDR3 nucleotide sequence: TGTGCCAGCAGCTTCCAGGGTGTCAGGTGGGGCTACACCTTC. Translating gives CASSFQGVRWGYTF. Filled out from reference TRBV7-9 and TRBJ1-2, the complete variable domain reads DTGVSQNPRHKITKRGQNVTFRCDPISEHNRLYWYRQTLGQGPEFLTYFQNEAQLEKSRLLSDRFSAERPKGSFSTLEIQRTEQGDSAMYLCASSFQGVRWGYTFGSGTRLTVV.

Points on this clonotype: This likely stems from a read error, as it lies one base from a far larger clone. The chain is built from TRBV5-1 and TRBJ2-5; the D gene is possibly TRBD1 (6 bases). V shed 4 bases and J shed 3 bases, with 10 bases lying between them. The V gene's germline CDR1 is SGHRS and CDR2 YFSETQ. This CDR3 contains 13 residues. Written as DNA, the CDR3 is TGCGCCAGCAGCCCCAACAGGGAAGAGACCCAGTACTTC. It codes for CASSPNREETQYF.

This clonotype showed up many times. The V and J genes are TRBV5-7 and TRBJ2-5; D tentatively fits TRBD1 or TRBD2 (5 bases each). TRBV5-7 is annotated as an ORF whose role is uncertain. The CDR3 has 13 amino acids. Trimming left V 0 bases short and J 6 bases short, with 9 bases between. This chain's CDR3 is CASSLVWGQTQYF. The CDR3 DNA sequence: TGTGCCAGCAGCTTGGTGTGGGGACAGACCCAGTACTTC.

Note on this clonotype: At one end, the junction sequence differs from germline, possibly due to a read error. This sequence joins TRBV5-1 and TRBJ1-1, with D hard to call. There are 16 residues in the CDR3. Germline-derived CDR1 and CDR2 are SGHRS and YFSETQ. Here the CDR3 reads CASSLPPQCGSTEASF. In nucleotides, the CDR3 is TGCGCCAGCAGCTTGCCCCCACAGTGTGGTAGCACTGAAGCTTCCTTT.

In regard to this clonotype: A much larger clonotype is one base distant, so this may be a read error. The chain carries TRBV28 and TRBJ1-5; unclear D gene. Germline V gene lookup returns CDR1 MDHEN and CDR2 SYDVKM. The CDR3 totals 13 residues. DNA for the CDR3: TGTGCCAGCAGCCGTGGGAGGGATCAGCACCAGCATTTT. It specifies CASSRGRDQHQHF.

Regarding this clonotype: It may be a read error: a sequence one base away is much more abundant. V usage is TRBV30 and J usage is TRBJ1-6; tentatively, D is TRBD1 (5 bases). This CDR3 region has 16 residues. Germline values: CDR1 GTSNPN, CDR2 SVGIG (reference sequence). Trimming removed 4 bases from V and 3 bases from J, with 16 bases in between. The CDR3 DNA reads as TGTGCCTGGAACCCGCCGCGGACACACTATAATTCACCCCTCCACTTT. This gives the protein CAWNPPRTHYNSPLHF. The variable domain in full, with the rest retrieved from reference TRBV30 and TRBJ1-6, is SQTIHQWPATLVQPVGSPLSLECTVEGTSNPNLYWYRQAAGRGLQLLFYSVGIGQISSEVPQNLSASRPQDRQFILSSKKLLLSDSGFYLCAWNPPRTHYNSPLHFGNGTRLTVT.

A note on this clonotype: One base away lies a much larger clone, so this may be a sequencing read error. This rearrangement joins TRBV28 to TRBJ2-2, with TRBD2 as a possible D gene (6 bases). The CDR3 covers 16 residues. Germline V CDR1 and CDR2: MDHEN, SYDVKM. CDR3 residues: CVSSLNKGLYTGELFF. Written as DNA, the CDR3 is TGTGTCAGCAGTCTTAATAAGGGACTCTACACCGGGGAGCTGTTTTTT.

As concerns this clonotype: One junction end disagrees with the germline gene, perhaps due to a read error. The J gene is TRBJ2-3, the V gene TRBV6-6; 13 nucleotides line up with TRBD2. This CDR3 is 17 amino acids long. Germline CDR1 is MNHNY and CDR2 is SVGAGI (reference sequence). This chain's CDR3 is CASSSQGLAGNTDTQYF. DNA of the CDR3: TGTGCCAGCAGCTCTCAGGGACTAGCGGGAAACACAGATACACAGTATTTT.

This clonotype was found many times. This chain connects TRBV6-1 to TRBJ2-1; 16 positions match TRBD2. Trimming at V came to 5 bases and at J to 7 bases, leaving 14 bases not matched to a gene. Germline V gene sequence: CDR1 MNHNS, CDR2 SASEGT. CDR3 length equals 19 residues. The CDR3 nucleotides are TGTGCCAGCAGTCCACGGACAGGGCCGGGACTAGCGGGAGGGAATGAGCAGTTCTTC. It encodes CASSPRTGPGLAGGNEQFF.

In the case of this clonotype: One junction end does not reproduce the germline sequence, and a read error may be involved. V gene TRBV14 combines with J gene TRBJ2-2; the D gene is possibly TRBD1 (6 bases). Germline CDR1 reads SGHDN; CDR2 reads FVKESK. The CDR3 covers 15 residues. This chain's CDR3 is CASSPGTPNTEELFF. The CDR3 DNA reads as TGTGCCAGCAGCCCCGGGACACCGAACACCGAGGAGTTGTTTTTT.

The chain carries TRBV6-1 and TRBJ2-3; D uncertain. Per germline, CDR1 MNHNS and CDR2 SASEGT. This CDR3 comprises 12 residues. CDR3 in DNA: TGTATCAGCAAGCCCAGCACAGATACGCAGTATTTT. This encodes CISKPSTDTQYF.